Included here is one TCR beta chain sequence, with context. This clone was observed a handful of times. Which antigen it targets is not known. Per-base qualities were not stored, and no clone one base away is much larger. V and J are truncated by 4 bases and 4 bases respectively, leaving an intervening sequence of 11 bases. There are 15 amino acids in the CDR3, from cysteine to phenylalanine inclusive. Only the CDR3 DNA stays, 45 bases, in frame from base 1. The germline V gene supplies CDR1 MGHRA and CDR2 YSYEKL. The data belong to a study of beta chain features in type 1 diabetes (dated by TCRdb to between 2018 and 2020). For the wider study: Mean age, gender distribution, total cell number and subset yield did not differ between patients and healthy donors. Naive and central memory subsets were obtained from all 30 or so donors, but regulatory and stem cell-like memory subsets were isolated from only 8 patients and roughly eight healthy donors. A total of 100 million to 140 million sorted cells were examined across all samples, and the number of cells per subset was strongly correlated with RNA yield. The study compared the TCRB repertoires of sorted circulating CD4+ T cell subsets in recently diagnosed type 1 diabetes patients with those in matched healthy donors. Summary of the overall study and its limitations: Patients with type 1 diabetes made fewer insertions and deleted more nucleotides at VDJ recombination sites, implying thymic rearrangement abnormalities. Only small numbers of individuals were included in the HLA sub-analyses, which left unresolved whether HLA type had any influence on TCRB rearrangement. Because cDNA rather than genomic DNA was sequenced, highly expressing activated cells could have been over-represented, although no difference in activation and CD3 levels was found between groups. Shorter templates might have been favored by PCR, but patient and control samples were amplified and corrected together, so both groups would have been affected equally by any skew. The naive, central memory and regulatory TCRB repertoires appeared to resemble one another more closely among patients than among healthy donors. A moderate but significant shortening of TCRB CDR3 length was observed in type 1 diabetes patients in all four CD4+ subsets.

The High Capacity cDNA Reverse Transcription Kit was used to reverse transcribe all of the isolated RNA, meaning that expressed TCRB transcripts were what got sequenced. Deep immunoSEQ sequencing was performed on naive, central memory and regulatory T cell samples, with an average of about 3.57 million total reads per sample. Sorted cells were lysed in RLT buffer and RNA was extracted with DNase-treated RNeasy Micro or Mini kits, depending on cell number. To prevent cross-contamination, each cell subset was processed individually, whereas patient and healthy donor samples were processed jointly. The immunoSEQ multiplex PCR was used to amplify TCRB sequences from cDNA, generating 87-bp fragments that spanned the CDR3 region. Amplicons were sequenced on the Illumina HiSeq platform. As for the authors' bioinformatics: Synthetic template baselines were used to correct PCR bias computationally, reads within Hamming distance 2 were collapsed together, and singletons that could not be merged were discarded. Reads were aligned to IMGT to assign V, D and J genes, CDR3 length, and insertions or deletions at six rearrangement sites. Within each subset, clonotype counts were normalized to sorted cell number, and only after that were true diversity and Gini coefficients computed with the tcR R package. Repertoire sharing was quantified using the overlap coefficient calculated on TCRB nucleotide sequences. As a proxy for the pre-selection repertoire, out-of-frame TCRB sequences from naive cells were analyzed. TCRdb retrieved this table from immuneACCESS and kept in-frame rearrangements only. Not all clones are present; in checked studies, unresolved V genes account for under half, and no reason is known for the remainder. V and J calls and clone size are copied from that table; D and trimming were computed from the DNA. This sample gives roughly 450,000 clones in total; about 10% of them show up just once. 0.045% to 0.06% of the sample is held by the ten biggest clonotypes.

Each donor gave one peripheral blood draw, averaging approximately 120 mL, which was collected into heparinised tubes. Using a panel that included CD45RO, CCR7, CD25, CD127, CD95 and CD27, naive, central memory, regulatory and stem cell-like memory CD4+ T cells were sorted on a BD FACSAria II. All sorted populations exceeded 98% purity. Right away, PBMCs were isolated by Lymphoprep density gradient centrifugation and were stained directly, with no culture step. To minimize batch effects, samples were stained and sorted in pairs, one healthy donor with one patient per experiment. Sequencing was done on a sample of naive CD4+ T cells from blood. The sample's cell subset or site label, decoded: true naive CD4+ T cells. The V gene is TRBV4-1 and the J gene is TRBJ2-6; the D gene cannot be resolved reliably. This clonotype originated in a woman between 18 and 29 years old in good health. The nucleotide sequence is TGCGCCAGCAGCCTCCTCATTGCCGGGGCCAACGTCCTGACTTTC. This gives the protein CASSLLIAGANVLTF.